A single TCR beta chain is shown here with its context. Per the germline V gene, CDR1 is SGDLS and CDR2 is YYNGEE. Trimming at V came to 1 base and at J to 1 base, leaving 7 bases not matched to a gene. This CDR3 contains 17 residues. This record comes from a study of T cell changes during pregnancy in multiple sclerosis. TCRdb's copy holds only in-frame clones and misses some; the assay was immunoSEQ multiplex PCR. The sample gives 38,000 or so clones, approximately 94% of which show up once; around 0.4% is in the top ten. The sequences come from CD4+ T cells from peripheral blood mononuclear cells, collected in the second trimester of pregnancy. The J gene is TRBJ2-7, the V gene TRBV9; 11 nucleotides agree with TRBD2. This receptor was taken from a female donor with multiple sclerosis, enrolled in a pregnancy study. The CDR3 DNA reads as TGTGCCAGCAGCGTACACTCCGGGACTAGCGGATCCTACGAGCAGTACTTC. Amino acid sequence: CASSVHSGTSGSYEQYF.